These T cell receptor beta chains were read from a single sample in a study of T cell changes during pregnancy in multiple sclerosis. Data came from immunoSEQ multiplex PCR; TCRdb stores just in-frame clones and leaves some out. The sample has approximately 70,000 clones, 91% seen once. Material: peripheral blood, obtained in the third trimester of pregnancy. The source is a female donor in good health, enrolled as a control in a pregnancy study. Both conserved end residues are part of each CDR3. A D gene is named only where the DNA matches it firmly. Some rows have no size entry. The others give once, few or many, or a class for an expanded clone.

TRBD1,TRBJ1-1,TRBV10-1,NA,CASSERTGTGSTEAFF,TGCGCCAGCAGTGAACGGACCGGGACAGGGAGCACTGAAGCTTTCTTT
NA,TRBJ2-5,TRBV12-5,NA,CASGLIGAQETQYF,TGTGCTAGTGGTTTGATTGGGGCCCAAGAGACCCAGTACTTC
NA,TRBJ2-1,TRBV11-1,NA,CASIPGGASSYNEQFF,TGTGCCAGCATCCCTGGGGGGGCAAGCTCCTACAATGAGCAGTTCTTC
NA,TRBJ2-7,TRBV9,NA,CASSVGGRTYEQYF,TGTGCCAGCAGCGTAGGCGGTAGGACCTACGAGCAGTACTTC
NA,TRBJ1-4,TRBV5-1,NA,CASSFPGQNEKLFF,TGCGCCAGCAGCTTTCCGGGTCAAAATGAAAAACTGTTTTTT
TRBD2,TRBJ2-3,TRBV30,NA,CAWSVLAGEGDTQYF,TGTGCCTGGAGTGTCCTAGCGGGTGAGGGAGATACGCAGTATTTT
NA,TRBJ1-4,TRBV7-9,NA,CASSPTVSGEKLFF,TGTGCCAGCAGTCCAACAGTCTCCGGTGAAAAACTGTTTTTT
TRBD1,TRBJ2-7,TRBV19,NA,CASSTGTGGYEQYF,TGTGCCAGTAGTACCGGGACAGGGGGGTACGAGCAGTACTTC
NA,TRBJ2-7,TRBV2,NA,CASKTNYEQYF,TGTGCCAGTAAAACTAACTACGAGCAGTACTTC
TRBD1,TRBJ1-1,TRBV19,NA,CASIPDRDMSEAFF,TGTGCCAGTATTCCGGACAGGGATATGAGTGAAGCTTTCTTT
TRBD1,TRBJ1-3,TRBV28,NA,CASTLRGRGNTIYF,TGTGCCAGCACTCTCAGGGGGCGCGGAAACACCATATATTTT
NA,TRBJ2-7,TRBV9,NA,CASSGGRRAPYEQYF,TGTGCCAGCAGCGGAGGACGGCGGGCCCCCTACGAGCAGTACTTC
NA,TRBJ1-1,TRBV5-4,NA,CASSPGPGVGTEAFF,TGTGCCAGCAGCCCGGGTCCGGGGGTGGGGACTGAAGCTTTCTTT
TRBD2,TRBJ2-3,TRBV4-1,NA,CASSQVAVAGPSTDTQYF,TGCGCCAGCAGCCAAGTAGCGGTAGCGGGGCCTAGCACAGATACGCAGTATTTT
NA,TRBJ1-4,TRBV6-5,few,CASSYRGLNEKLFF,TGTGCCAGCAGTTACAGGGGGTTAAATGAAAAACTGTTTTTT
TRBD1,TRBJ1-1,TRBV25-1,NA,CASEPSGTGVYRTEAFF,TGTGCCAGCGAGCCATCCGGGACAGGGGTTTATCGGACTGAAGCTTTCTTT
TRBD2,TRBJ2-2,TRBV5-6,NA,CASSQLSGTNTGELFF,TGTGCCAGCAGCCAGTTAAGCGGGACTAACACCGGGGAGCTGTTTTTT
TRBD1,TRBJ2-7,TRBV15,once,CATSRQGAGYEQYF,TGTGCCACCAGCAGACAGGGGGCTGGCTACGAGCAGTACTTC
TRBD1,TRBJ1-4,TRBV5-6,NA,CASSLRSGGYEKLFF,TGTGCCAGCAGCTTGCGGTCAGGGGGGTATGAAAAACTGTTTTTT
NA,TRBJ2-3,TRBV6-5,NA,CASSYSPGGGTDTQYF,TGTGCCAGCAGTTACTCCCCAGGAGGCGGCACAGATACGCAGTATTTT
NA,TRBJ1-2,TRBV6-5,NA,CASSPSGGARGYTF,TGTGCCAGCAGTCCCAGTGGAGGGGCGCGGGGCTACACCTTC
NA,TRBJ2-7,TRBV2,NA,CASSHKYEQYF,TGTGCCAGCAGCCACAAATACGAGCAGTACTTC
TRBD2,TRBJ2-3,TRBV19,NA,CASKLSGGMDTQYF,TGTGCCAGTAAGCTTAGCGGGGGGATGGATACGCAGTATTTT
NA,TRBJ2-1,TRBV4-1,NA,CASSQVDLISYNEQFF,TGCGCCAGCAGCCAAGTCGACTTAATCTCCTACAATGAGCAGTTCTTC
NA,TRBJ1-5,TRBV18,once,CASSPSDRGYGNQPQHF,TGTGCCAGCTCACCCTCGGACAGAGGGTACGGCAATCAGCCCCAGCATTTT
NA,TRBJ1-1,TRBV30,NA,CAWSVDTQMNTEAFF,TGTGCCTGGAGTGTAGATACACAAATGAACACTGAAGCTTTCTTT
TRBD1,TRBJ2-7,TRBV15,NA,CATSRDGTASISYEQYF,TGTGCCACCAGCAGAGATGGGACAGCAAGCATCTCCTACGAGCAGTACTTC
TRBD1,TRBJ1-6,TRBV10-2,few,CASSPRQGESPLHF,TGCGCCAGCAGTCCCCGACAGGGGGAATCACCCCTCCACTTT
TRBD1,TRBJ1-4,TRBV5-1,NA,CASSRTDRGPSNEKLFF,TGCGCCAGCAGCAGGACAGACAGGGGGCCTTCTAATGAAAAACTGTTTTTT
NA,TRBJ2-2,TRBV6-1,NA,CASSDVRGRKTGELFF,TGTGCCAGCAGTGACGTTCGGGGAAGGAAGACCGGGGAGCTGTTTTTT
TRBD1,TRBJ1-4,TRBV27,NA,CASSSGTGTEKLFF,TGTGCCAGCAGTTCCGGGACAGGGACGGAAAAACTGTTTTTT
NA,TRBJ2-5,TRBV7-2,once,CASSSRETQYF,TGTGCCAGCAGCTCCAGAGAGACCCAGTACTTC
NA,TRBJ2-2,TRBV11-2,NA,CASSLVPGLVGGELFF,TGTGCCAGCAGCTTAGTTCCAGGGTTGGTCGGCGGGGAGCTGTTTTTT
NA,TRBJ1-5,TRBV10-1,few,CASSEISGVWEVDQPQHF,TGCGCCAGCAGTGAGATTTCTGGGGTGTGGGAGGTAGATCAGCCCCAGCATTTT
NA,TRBJ1-1,TRBV5-4,NA,CASSLSRTEAFF,TGTGCCAGCAGCTTGAGTCGAACAGAAGCTTTCTTT
TRBD1,TRBJ1-2,TRBV7-2,NA,CASSWDRGEGDGYTF,TGTGCCAGCAGTTGGGACAGGGGTGAAGGAGATGGCTACACCTTC
TRBD2,TRBJ2-3,TRBV28,NA,CASRRDYASTDTQYF,TGTGCCAGCAGGCGGGACTACGCTAGCACAGATACGCAGTATTTT
NA,TRBJ1-2,TRBV7-2,NA,CASSPQGGRLGYGYTF,TGTGCCAGCAGCCCTCAAGGGGGACGTTTGGGCTATGGCTACACCTTC
TRBD1,TRBJ1-4,TRBV29-1,NA,CSAATGGGNEKLFF,TGCAGCGCCGCGACAGGGGGCGGGAATGAAAAACTGTTTTTT
TRBD2,TRBJ2-1,TRBV7-2,NA,CASSLVSRGGLARDEQFF,TGTGCCAGCAGCTTAGTGAGCAGGGGCGGACTAGCTCGCGATGAGCAGTTCTTC
NA,TRBJ2-7,TRBV27,NA,CASSLDRPVVYEQYF,TGTGCCAGCAGTTTAGACAGGCCCGTAGTCTACGAGCAGTACTTC
TRBD1,TRBJ1-5,TRBV29-1,NA,CRAGQGVRQPQHF,TGCAGGGCTGGACAGGGGGTTCGTCAGCCCCAGCATTTT
TRBD1,TRBJ2-7,TRBV2,NA,CAVRDRGSYEQYF,TGTGCAGTCCGGGACAGGGGTTCCTACGAGCAGTACTTC
NA,TRBJ2-1,TRBV11-2,NA,CASNSQQGGAVEQFF,TGTGCCAGCAACTCCCAACAGGGAGGGGCCGTTGAGCAGTTCTTC
NA,TRBJ1-5,TRBV28,NA,CASSLSGHYSNQPQHF,TGTGCCAGCAGTTTATCGGGTCACTATAGCAATCAGCCCCAGCATTTT
TRBD1,TRBJ2-7,TRBV5-4,NA,CASSWATPDRDSEQYF,TGTGCCAGCAGCTGGGCCACCCCGGACAGGGATTCCGAGCAGTACTTC
TRBD1,TRBJ1-6,TRBV19,NA,CASSTRQGNSPLHF,TGTGCCAGTAGTACCCGACAGGGAAATTCACCCCTCCACTTT
TRBD2,TRBJ2-3,TRBV10-3,NA,CAISFTSGRNTDTQYF,TGTGCCATCAGTTTCACTAGCGGGAGGAACACAGATACGCAGTATTTT
TRBD1,TRBJ2-1,TRBV11-2,NA,CASSLDRAHEQFF,TGTGCCAGCAGCCTGGACAGGGCCCATGAGCAGTTCTTC
NA,TRBJ2-1,TRBV19,few,CASSIERNEQFF,TGTGCCAGTAGTATAGAGCGAAATGAGCAGTTCTTC